Presented here are 24 T cell receptor beta chains from one specimen sequenced in a study of blood T cells in healthy people across ages (dated by TCRdb to between 2014 and 2016). Libraries were constructed by 5' RACE. These reads were obtained on an Illumina HiSeq 2500. A second PCR of about 6 to 11 cycles was run with a J-beta primer mix and a sample-barcoded 5' primer. TCRdb ran its own pipeline on the public reads, namely fastp trimming at Q25 and MiXCR clone calling, and kept in-frame beta chains. Under each unique CDR3 protein, matching rows form one entry showing the most common genes and DNA. The sample table holds about 830,000 distinct CDR3 sequences, of which roughly 60% were seen once. Of the sample, roughly a quarter falls within the top ten clones. The sequenced sample consisted of blood. Receptors were obtained from a man aged 25-45 years in good health.

The gene calls are TRBV9 and TRBJ2-6, with D tentatively TRBD1 (5 bases). Germline CDR1 and CDR2: SGDLS and YYNGEE. Trimming took off 3 bases at V and 0 bases at J, with 10 bases between the two ends. The CDR3 contains 16 residues. CDR3: CASSGGLRSGANVLTF. DNA for the CDR3: TGTGCCAGCAGCGGGGGCCTACGCTCTGGGGCCAACGTCCTGACTTTC. The whole variable domain, remainder taken from reference TRBV9 and TRBJ2-6, is DSGVTQTPKHLITATGQRVTLRCSPRSGDLSVYWYQQSLDQGLQFLIQYYNGEERAKGNILERFSAQQFPDLHSELNLSSLELGDSALYFCASSGGLRSGANVLTFGAGSRLTVL.

This clonotype was detected only once. The chain has TRBV29-1 and TRBJ2-5; D may match TRBD1 or TRBD2 (6 bases each). Trimming shortened V by 2 bases and J by 1 base, and 14 bases separated the two germline ends. Germline assignment: CDR1 SQVTM and CDR2 ANQGSEA. CDR3 length: 15 residues. This chain's CDR3 is CSVEWGAQSQETQYF. CDR3 DNA: TGCAGCGTTGAATGGGGGGCGCAATCCCAAGAGACCCAGTACTTC.

The J gene is TRBJ1-5, the V gene TRBV18; no firm D call. CDR1 KGHSH and CDR2 LQKENI come from the germline V gene. V shed 3 bases and J shed 3 bases, with 15 bases lying between them. The CDR3 contains 16 residues. This CDR3 reads CASSPTDMQANQPQHF. The DNA of the CDR3 is TGTGCCAGCTCACCCACCGATATGCAGGCCAATCAGCCCCAGCATTTT.

The V call is TRBV10-3, the J call TRBJ1-2; D possibly corresponds to TRBD1 (6 bases). V lost 5 bases and J lost 6, with 19 bases in between. The CDR3 covers 15 residues. CDR1 is ENHRY, CDR2 SYGVKD, per germline. The CDR3 spells CAISSVQGVTDGYTF. The CDR3 coding sequence is TGTGCCATCAGTTCCGTACAGGGAGTGACGGATGGCTACACCTTC.

As regards this clonotype: This may be a read error: a much more frequent sequence differs by one nucleotide. The J gene is TRBJ2-1, the V gene TRBV6-2 or TRBV6-3; D remains unclear. This CDR3 contains 14 residues. Germline V gene data show CDR1 as MNHEY and CDR2 as SVGEGT. Trimming removed 8 bases at V and 10 bases at J, with 21 bases between. DNA of the CDR3: TGTGCCAGCGGCTTGGCAGCTTACTCCTACGAGCAGTTCTTC. Its protein is CASGLAAYSYEQFF.

This clonotype was seen a single time. The chain uses TRBV7-2 and TRBJ2-1, with 14 bases fitting TRBD2. Trimming at V came to 3 bases and at J to 9 bases, leaving 7 bases not matched to a gene. Germline V gives CDR1 SGHTA, CDR2 FQGNSA. This CDR3 spans 16 amino acids. The CDR3 nucleotides read TGTGCCAGCAGCTTCTCCGGGACTAGCGGGGGAGGTGAGCAGTTCTTC. It specifies CASSFSGTSGGGEQFF.

The chain joins TRBV6-1 to TRBJ1-5; D may be TRBD1 (5 bases). Germline V lookup: CDR1 MNHNS, CDR2 SASEGT. The CDR3 length is 16 residues. V lost 4 bases to trimming and J lost 2 bases, with 15 bases between them. CDR3 in amino acids: CASSVMSGQGNQPQHF. The CDR3 coding sequence is TGTGCCAGCAGTGTAATGTCGGGGCAGGGCAATCAGCCCCAGCATTTT.

This clonotype was observed once. The chain has TRBV12-3 or TRBV12-4 and TRBJ1-2, with TRBD1 matching 9 bases. The CDR3 length is 16 residues. The V segment lost 3 bases and the J segment 8 bases; nucleotides outside the gene matches: 13. The CDR3 sequence is CASSFLSAGQGEGYTF. The DNA of the CDR3 is TGTGCCAGCAGTTTTCTCTCGGCGGGACAGGGAGAGGGCTACACCTTC.

This clonotype appeared a single time. The chain combines TRBV29-1 with TRBJ1-2, with D possibly matching TRBD1 (6 bases). Between the trimmed V and J ends, which lost 5 bases and 7 bases, there was a span of 11 bases. The CDR3 loop spans 11 amino acids. The germline gives CDR1 SQVTM, CDR2 ANQGSEA. The CDR3 here is CSVRQAGGYTF. CDR3 nucleotides: TGCAGCGTTCGACAGGCCGGTGGCTACACCTTC.

This chain joins TRBV21-1 and TRBJ1-2; the table's D call of TRBD1 was not tested on the DNA. TRBV21-1 is annotated as a pseudogene. The CDR3 sequence is 15 residues long. The CDR3 protein is CASSKAGWQGYGYTF. For the CDR3, the DNA is TGTGCCAGCAGCAAAGCGGGATGGCAGGGATATGGCTACACCTTC.

The chain employs TRBV20-1 and TRBJ2-7; D unclear. CDR3 size: 11 residues. V was shortened by 4 bases and J by 3 bases, with 7 bases between the two germline ends. Germline V gene lookup returns CDR1 DFQATT and CDR2 SNEGSKA (reference sequence). The CDR3 DNA reads TGCAGTGCTAAGCCGTACTACGAGCAGTACTTC. This codes for CSAKPYYEQYF.

This clonotype was recorded many times. The genes are TRBV10-3 and TRBJ2-5; no firm D call. V dropped 9 bases and J dropped 2 bases, with 10 bases sitting between them. The CDR3 runs to 12 residues. Per germline, CDR1 ENHRY and CDR2 SYGVKD. CDR3 in amino acids: CAISAYQETQYF. CDR3 coding DNA: TGTGCCATTTCTGCCTATCAAGAGACCCAGTACTTC.

This clonotype has just a few counts. This chain links TRBV12-3 or TRBV12-4 with TRBJ1-2, with 7 positions matching TRBD1. Trimming at V came to 3 bases and at J to 8 bases, leaving 6 bases not matched to a gene. The length of the CDR3 is 13 residues. The CDR3 nucleotides read TGTGCCAGCAGTTTGGGGACAGCTTCGGGCTACACCTTC. Its protein is CASSLGTASGYTF.

The rearrangement joins TRBV6-2 or TRBV6-3 to TRBJ2-7, with 10 positions matching TRBD1. V trimming: 6 bases; J trimming: 5 bases; junction bases outside the gene matches: 7. Germline V gene lookup returns CDR1 MNHEY and CDR2 SVGEGT. CDR3 length: 14 amino acids. CDR3 amino acids: CASSRGTGVHEQYF. The CDR3 DNA reads as TGTGCCAGCAGCCGAGGGACAGGGGTCCACGAGCAGTACTTC.

This chain connects TRBV12-3 or TRBV12-4 to TRBJ2-1; 9 bases line up with TRBD2. This CDR3 comprises 15 residues. The trim removed 7 bases at V and 3 bases at J, leaving 7 bases unmatched. Here the CDR3 DNA reads TGTGCCAGCACCCCGCGGGGGGGGATCTACAATGAGCAGTTCTTC. This gives the protein CASTPRGGIYNEQFF.

The genes are TRBV12-3 or TRBV12-4 and TRBJ2-6; 10 bases line up with TRBD1. The V gene end was trimmed by 6 bases and the J gene end by 0 bases; junction bases not matched to a gene: 8. The CDR3 loop spans 18 amino acids. The CDR3, as DNA: TGTGCCAGCAGCCAAGGACAGGGGGGGTTCTCTGGGGCCAACGTCCTGACTTTC. Amino acids: CASSQGQGGFSGANVLTF.

J is TRBJ1-2 and V is TRBV29-1; possibly TRBD1 for D (5 bases). V shed 6 bases and J shed 3 bases, with 14 bases lying between them. The CDR3 has 13 residues. The V gene's germline CDR1 is SQVTM and CDR2 ANQGSEA. CDR3 DNA: TGCAGCGTACTCCGAGGGGCATACTATGGCTACACCTTC. Protein product: CSVLRGAYYGYTF.

This sequence joins TRBV7-3 and TRBJ1-2; D possibly corresponds to TRBD1 (6 bases). Trimming cost V 5 bases and J 4 bases, with 20 bases left between them. Per the germline V gene, CDR1 is SGHTA and CDR2 is FQGTGA. The CDR3 has 16 residues. CDR3 nucleotide sequence: TGTGCCAGCAGCCAGTCAGCGGGGGCGGGTGGCTATGGCTACACCTTC. It specifies CASSQSAGAGGYGYTF.

This clonotype appeared a few times. The chain has TRBV27 and TRBJ2-4, with unresolved D. The CDR3 has 15 residues. Trimming took 3 bases from V and 0 from J, leaving 9 bases between them. CDR1 and CDR2 (germline): MNHEY, SMNVEV (reference sequence). The CDR3 nucleotides are TGTGCCAGCAGTTTCATTCCAGTAGCCAAAAACATTCAGTACTTC. It specifies CASSFIPVAKNIQYF.

The V and J genes are TRBV2 and TRBJ2-6, with D perhaps matching TRBD1 (5 bases). Per germline, CDR1 SNHLY and CDR2 FYNNEI. Trimming took 9 bases from V and 4 from J, leaving 10 bases between them. CDR3 length: 13 residues. The DNA of the CDR3 is TGTGCCAGTGGGGCGTTAGGGGCCAACGTCCTGACTTTC. Residues: CASGALGANVLTF.

This clonotype was detected only a few times. V is TRBV20-1 and J is TRBJ1-5; D unresolved. CDR3 length: 14 amino acids. V lost 1 base to trimming and J lost 0 bases, with 7 bases between them. Germline V CDR1 and CDR2: DFQATT, SNEGSKA (reference sequence). The CDR3 nucleotides read TGCAGTGCTAGAGCGGGGTATAGCAATCAGCCCCAGCATTTT. It encodes CSARAGYSNQPQHF.

This clonotype occurred a few times. The chain couples TRBV10-3 to TRBJ2-5, with D possibly being TRBD1 (5 bases). The CDR3 is 13 amino acids. CDR1 is ENHRY and CDR2 is SYGVKD in the germline V gene. V lost 3 bases and J lost 2, with 7 bases in between. CDR3 loop: CAISDRQQETQYF. CDR3 sequence (DNA): TGTGCCATCAGTGATAGACAGCAAGAGACCCAGTACTTC.

In its sample, this clonotype was seen a few times. The chain is built from TRBV3-1 and TRBJ2-5; 9 nucleotides agree with TRBD2. V shed 7 bases, J shed 9 bases, and the junction held 12 bases outside the gene matches. The length of the CDR3 is 14 residues. Germline values: CDR1 LGHDT, CDR2 YNNKEL (reference sequence). The chain's CDR3 is CASTLAGFEMSQYF. The DNA of the CDR3 is TGTGCCAGCACCCTAGCGGGGTTCGAAATGTCCCAGTACTTC.

The V and J genes are TRBV28 and TRBJ2-1, with a possible D match to TRBD2 (5 bases). The CDR3 is made up of 11 amino acids. Trimming removed 5 bases at V and 9 bases at J, with 8 bases between. Germline assignment: CDR1 MDHEN and CDR2 SYDVKM. The DNA of the CDR3 is TGTGCCAGCAGTCTTAGCGTTGAGCAGTTCTTC. Its protein is CASSLSVEQFF.